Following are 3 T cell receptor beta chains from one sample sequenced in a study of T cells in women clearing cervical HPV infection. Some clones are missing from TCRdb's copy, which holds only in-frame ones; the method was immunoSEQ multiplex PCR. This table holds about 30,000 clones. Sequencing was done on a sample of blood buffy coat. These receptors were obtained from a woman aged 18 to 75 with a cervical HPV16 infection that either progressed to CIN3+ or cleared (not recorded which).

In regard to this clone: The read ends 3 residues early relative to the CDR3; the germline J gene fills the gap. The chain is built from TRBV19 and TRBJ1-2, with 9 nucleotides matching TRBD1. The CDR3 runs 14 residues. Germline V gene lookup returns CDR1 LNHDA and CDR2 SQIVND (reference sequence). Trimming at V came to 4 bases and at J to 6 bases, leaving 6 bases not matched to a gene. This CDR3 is CASSTWTGEDGYTF. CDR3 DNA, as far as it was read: TGTGCCAGTAGTACCTGGACAGGGGAAGATGGC.

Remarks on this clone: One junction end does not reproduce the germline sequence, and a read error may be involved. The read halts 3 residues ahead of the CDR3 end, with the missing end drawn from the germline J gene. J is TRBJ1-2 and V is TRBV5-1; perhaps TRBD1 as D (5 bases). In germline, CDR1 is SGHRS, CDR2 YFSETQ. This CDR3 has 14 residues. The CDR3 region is CANSLARQIDGYTF. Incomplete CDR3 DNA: TGCGCCAACAGCTTGGCCCGACAGATAGATGGC.

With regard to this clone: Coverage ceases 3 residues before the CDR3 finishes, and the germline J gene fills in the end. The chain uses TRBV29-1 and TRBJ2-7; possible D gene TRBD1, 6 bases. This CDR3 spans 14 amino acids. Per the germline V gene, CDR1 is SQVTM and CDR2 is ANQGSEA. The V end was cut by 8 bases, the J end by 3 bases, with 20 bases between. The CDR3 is CSLAGVGLYYEQYF. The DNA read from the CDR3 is TGCAGCCTAGCAGGGGTGGGCCTCTACTACGAG.